Described below is a single T cell receptor beta chain sequence and its context. No antigen is known for it. A 1 in 200,000 to 1 in 1 million T cell depth was the sequencing target. Using immunoSEQ multiplex PCR, the repertoire was profiled, and TCRdb retains in-frame clones only, with some absent. The sample yields tens of thousands of clones, over 60% seen once. The data are from a study of cytotoxic CD8 clonotypes in ibrutinib-treated CLL. Points from the study as a whole: Sustained-remission and progressing patients were not sampled at matched times.

The CDR3 totals 14 residues. Per germline, CDR1 GTSNPN and CDR2 SVGIG (reference sequence). V was cut by 0 bases and J by 2 bases, with 10 bases left in between. The chain couples TRBV30 to TRBJ1-2; no clear D. The TCR originated in a human donor with chronic lymphocytic leukemia. The source material was PBMCs, sampled after 12 months of ibrutinib treatment. The CDR3 reads CAWSVGTGNYGYTF. CDR3 nucleotide sequence: TGTGCCTGGAGTGTAGGTACGGGGAACTATGGCTACACCTTC. Combining the CDR3 with reference TRBV30 and TRBJ1-2 gives the whole variable domain SQTIHQWPATLVQPVGSPLSLECTVEGTSNPNLYWYRQAAGRGLQLLFYSVGIGQISSEVPQNLSASRPQDRQFILSSKKLLLSDSGFYLCAWSVGTGNYGYTFGSGTRLTVV.